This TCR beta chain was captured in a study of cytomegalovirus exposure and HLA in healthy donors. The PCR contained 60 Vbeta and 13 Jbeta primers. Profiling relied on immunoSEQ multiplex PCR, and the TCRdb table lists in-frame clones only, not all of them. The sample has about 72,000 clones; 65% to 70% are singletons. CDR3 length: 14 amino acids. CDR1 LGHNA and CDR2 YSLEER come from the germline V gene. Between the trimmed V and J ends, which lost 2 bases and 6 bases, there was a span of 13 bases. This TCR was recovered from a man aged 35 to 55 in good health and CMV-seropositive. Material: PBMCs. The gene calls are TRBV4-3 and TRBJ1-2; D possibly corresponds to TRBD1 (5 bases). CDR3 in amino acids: CASSQSIGAHGYTF. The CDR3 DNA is TGCGCCAGCAGCCAATCGATTGGGGCACATGGCTACACCTTC.